The source of this T cell receptor (beta chain) is a study of blood T cell repertoires in COVID-19. Study-level background: In each case, the material was cDNA or gDNA derived from T cells, B-cell-depleted T cells, or PBMCs.

Per the authors' pipeline: Estimates of nucleated cell counts were drawn from the amplification of reference gene primers. Assay: immunoSEQ multiplex PCR; the TCRdb copy retains only in-frame clones and omits some. V, J and clone size are those of that table, while D and trimming were read from the DNA. The repertoire includes about 190,000 clones, approximately 86% of them detected once, and 1.1% sits in the top ten. The CDR3 is made up of 13 amino acids. V shed 6 bases and J 3 bases; nucleotides not matched to a gene: 4. The germline CDR1 and CDR2 sequences are SGHNT and YENEEA. The rearrangement joins TRBV11-3 to TRBJ2-5; 7 bases agree with TRBD1. This receptor was taken from a young man with acute or convalescent COVID-19. The material sequenced was peripheral blood. The CDR3 protein is CASSNTGEETQYF. CDR3 sequence (DNA): TGTGCCAGCAGTAACACAGGGGAAGAGACCCAGTACTTC.